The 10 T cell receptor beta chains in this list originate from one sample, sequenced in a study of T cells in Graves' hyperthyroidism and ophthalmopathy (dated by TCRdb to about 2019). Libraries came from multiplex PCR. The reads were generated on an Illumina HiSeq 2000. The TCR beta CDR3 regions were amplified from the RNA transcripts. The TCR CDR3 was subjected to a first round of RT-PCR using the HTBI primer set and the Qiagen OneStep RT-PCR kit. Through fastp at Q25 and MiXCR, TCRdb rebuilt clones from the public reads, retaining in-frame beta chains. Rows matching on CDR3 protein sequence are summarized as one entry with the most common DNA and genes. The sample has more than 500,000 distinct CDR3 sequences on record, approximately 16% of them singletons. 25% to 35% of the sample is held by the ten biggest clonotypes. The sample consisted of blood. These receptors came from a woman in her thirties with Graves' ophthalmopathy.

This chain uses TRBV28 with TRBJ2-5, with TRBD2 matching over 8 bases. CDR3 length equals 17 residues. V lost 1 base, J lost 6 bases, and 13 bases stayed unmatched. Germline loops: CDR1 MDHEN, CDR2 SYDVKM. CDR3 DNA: TGTGCCAGCAGTTTATTCGGGGGGGGGGGTGGACTGAAGACCCAGTACTTC. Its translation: CASSLFGGGGGLKTQYF.

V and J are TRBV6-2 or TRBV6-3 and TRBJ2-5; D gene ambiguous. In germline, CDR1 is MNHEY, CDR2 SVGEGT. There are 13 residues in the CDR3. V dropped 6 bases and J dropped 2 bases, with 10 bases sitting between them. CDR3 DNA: TGTGCCAGCAGCCCAGATGAACAAGAGACCCAGTACTTC. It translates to CASSPDEQETQYF.

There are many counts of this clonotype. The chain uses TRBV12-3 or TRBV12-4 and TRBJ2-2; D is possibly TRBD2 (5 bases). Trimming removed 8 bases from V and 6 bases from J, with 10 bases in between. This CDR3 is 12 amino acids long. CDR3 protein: CASSWGAGELFF. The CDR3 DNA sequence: TGTGCCAGCTCATGGGGAGCCGGGGAGCTGTTTTTT.

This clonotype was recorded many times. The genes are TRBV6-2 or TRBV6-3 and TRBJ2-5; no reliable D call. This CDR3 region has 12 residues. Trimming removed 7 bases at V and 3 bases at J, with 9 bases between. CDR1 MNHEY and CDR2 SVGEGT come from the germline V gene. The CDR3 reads CASKETEETQYF. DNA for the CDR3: TGTGCCAGCAAGGAAACGGAAGAGACCCAGTACTTC.

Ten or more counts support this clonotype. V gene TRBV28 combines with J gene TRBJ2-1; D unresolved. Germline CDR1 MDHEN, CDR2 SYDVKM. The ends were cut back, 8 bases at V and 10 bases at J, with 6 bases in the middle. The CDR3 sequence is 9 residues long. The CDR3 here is CASGVEQFF. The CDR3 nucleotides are TGTGCCAGCGGGGTCGAGCAGTTCTTC.

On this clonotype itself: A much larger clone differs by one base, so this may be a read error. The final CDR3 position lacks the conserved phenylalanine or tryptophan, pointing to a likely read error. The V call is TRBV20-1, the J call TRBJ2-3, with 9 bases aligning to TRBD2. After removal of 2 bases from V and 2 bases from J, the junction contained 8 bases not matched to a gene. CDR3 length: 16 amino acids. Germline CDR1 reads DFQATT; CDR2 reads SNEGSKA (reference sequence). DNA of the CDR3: TGCAGTGCTAGACTGCCTAGCGGGAAACTCACAGATACGCAGTATTCT. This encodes CSARLPSGKLTDTQYS.

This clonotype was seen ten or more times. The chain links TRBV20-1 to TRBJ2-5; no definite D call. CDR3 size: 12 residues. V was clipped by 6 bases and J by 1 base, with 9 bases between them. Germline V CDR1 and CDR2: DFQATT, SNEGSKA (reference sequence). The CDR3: CSAFWSQETQYF. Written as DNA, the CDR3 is TGCAGTGCCTTTTGGAGCCAAGAGACCCAGTACTTC.

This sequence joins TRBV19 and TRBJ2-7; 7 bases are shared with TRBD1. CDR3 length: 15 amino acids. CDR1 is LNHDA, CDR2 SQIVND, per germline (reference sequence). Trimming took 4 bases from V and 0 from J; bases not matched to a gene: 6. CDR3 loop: CASSRTGDPSYEQYF. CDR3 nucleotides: TGTGCCAGTAGTAGAACAGGGGACCCCTCCTACGAGCAGTACTTC.

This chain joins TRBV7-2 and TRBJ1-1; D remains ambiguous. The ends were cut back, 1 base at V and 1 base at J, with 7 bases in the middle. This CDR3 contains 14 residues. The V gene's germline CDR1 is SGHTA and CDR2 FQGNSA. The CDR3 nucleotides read TGTGCCAGCAGCTTAGGTATCCAGAACACTGAAGCTTTCTTT. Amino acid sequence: CASSLGIQNTEAFF.

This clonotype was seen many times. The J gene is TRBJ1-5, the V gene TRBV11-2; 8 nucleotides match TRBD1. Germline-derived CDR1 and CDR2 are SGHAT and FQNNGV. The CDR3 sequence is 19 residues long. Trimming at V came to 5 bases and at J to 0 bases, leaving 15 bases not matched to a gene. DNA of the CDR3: TGTGCCAGCAGCCAAATCGGACAGGGAGGTAATTATAGCAATCAGCCCCAGCATTTT. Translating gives CASSQIGQGGNYSNQPQHF.